This T cell receptor (beta chain) was sequenced for a study of cytomegalovirus exposure and HLA in healthy donors. General study points: In the analysis, some V segments, TRBV6-2 and TRBV6-3 included, were excluded as indistinguishable. In a later analysis, productive TCRs from donors in an Asian-associated ancestry cluster reportedly carried fewer N-insertions than the cohort mean. Donors were assumed by presence/absence analyses to have roughly uniform sequencing depth.

Concerning this clone itself: Its cognate antigen is unknown.

It was with 60 Vbeta and 13 Jbeta primers that the PCR ran. The assay was immunoSEQ multiplex PCR, and TCRdb's table has in-frame clones only and misses some. The top ten hold 7% to 10% of the sample, which has under 100,000 clones, about four fifths seen once. The CDR3 sequence is 13 residues long. The germline V gene has CDR1 SNHLY and CDR2 FYNNEI. V lost 6 bases, J lost 8 bases, and 7 bases stayed unmatched. The sample was PBMCs. J is TRBJ1-2 and V is TRBV2, with 9 bases aligning to TRBD1. This receptor was taken from a human donor in good health. CDR3 DNA: TGTGCCAGCAGGTTAACAGGGGGCGCGGGCTACACCTTC. As protein: CASRLTGGAGYTF.